The 22 T cell receptor beta chains given below trace back to one sample, sequenced in a study of blood T cell repertoires in COVID-19. Assay: immunoSEQ multiplex PCR; the TCRdb copy retains only in-frame clones and omits some. Of about 290,000 clones listed, 89% are singletons. Sequenced sample: PBMCs or T cells enriched from blood (not recorded which). Every receptor here comes from a woman aged 40-49 years who had recovered from COVID-19.

The chain links TRBV12-5 to TRBJ2-5; 8 bases align to TRBD2. The CDR3 runs 15 residues. Germline CDR1 reads LGHNT; CDR2 reads FRNRAP. J lost 4 bases, V lost 7 bases, and 11 bases had no gene match. CDR3 DNA: TGTGCTAGTGCCCCCGGCGGGGGGATTCCAGAGACCCAGTACTTC. It yields the protein CASAPGGGIPETQYF. The variable domain in full, completed from reference TRBV12-5 and TRBJ2-5, reads DARVTQTPRHKVTEMGQEVTMRCQPILGHNTVFWYRQTMMQGLELLAYFRNRAPLDDSGMPKDRFSAEMPDATLATLKIQPSEPRDSAVYFCASAPGGGIPETQYFGPGTRLLVL.

The chain employs TRBV7-9 and TRBJ2-7; 7 bases align to TRBD2. Losses at the gene ends were 4 bases for V and 0 bases for J; bases not matched to a gene: 12. The germline CDR1 and CDR2 sequences are SEHNR and FQNEAQ (reference sequence). The CDR3 runs to 17 residues. In DNA, the CDR3 is TGTGCCAGCAGCTCACAGGTGGGGCGGGAGAGCTCCTACGAGCAGTACTTC. Encoded protein: CASSSQVGRESSYEQYF.

This sequence joins TRBV29-1 and TRBJ2-7; 11 bases map to TRBD2. Losses at the gene ends were 4 bases for V and 7 bases for J; bases not matched to a gene: 12. Per the germline V gene, CDR1 is SQVTM and CDR2 is ANQGSEA. The length of the CDR3 is 15 residues. The chain's CDR3 is CSVVTGLAVPSEQYF. The CDR3 DNA follows: TGCAGCGTTGTGACGGGACTAGCGGTCCCCTCGGAGCAGTACTTC.

This chain joins TRBV5-4 and TRBJ2-7; D is uncertain. Trimming removed 0 bases from V and 3 bases from J, with 7 bases in between. Germline-derived CDR1 and CDR2 are SGHNT and YYREEE (reference sequence). The CDR3 is 13 residues long. CDR3 coding DNA: TGTGCCAGCAGCTTGGGGCCAGACTACGAGCAGTACTTC. Translated, it gives CASSLGPDYEQYF.

Remarks on this clone: Germline and junction disagree at one end, which may indicate a read error. The genes are TRBV7-7 and TRBJ2-3; 8 bases match TRBD2. Germline-derived CDR1 and CDR2 are SSHAT and FNYEAQ (reference sequence). This CDR3 has 18 amino acids. The CDR3 region has the DNA TGTGCTAGCAGCCCAGCTCCAGCGGGGGTTTCTAGCACAGATACGCAGTATTTT. Translated: CASSPAPAGVSSTDTQYF. The variable domain in full, completed from reference TRBV7-7 and TRBJ2-3, reads GAGVSQSPRYKVTKRGQDVTLRCDPISSHATLYWYQQALGQGPEFLTYFNYEAQPDKSGLPSDRFSAERPEGSISTLTIQRTEQRDSAMYRCASSPAPAGVSSTDTQYFGPGTRLTVL.

The genes are TRBV5-1 and TRBJ1-2; unclear D gene. CDR1 is SGHRS and CDR2 is YFSETQ in the germline V gene. The V end lost 4 bases, the J end lost 7 bases, and 23 bases lay between the germline ends. The CDR3 has 16 amino acids. DNA of the CDR3: TGCGCCAGCAGCCCTAAAGCGGCCGTCTCGTACGGTGGCTACACCTTC. This codes for CASSPKAAVSYGGYTF.

As regards this clone: This specimen includes other DNA sequences encoding the same CDR3. The chain combines TRBV7-9 with TRBJ2-3, with 8 bases identical to TRBD1. Germline CDR1 is SEHNR and CDR2 is FQNEAQ (reference sequence). CDR3 length equals 16 residues. V dropped 2 bases and J dropped 2; count of bases not matched to a gene: 6. CDR3 nucleotide sequence: TGTGCCAGCAGCTTATACCGGACAGGGTCCACAGATACGCAGTATTTT. Protein: CASSLYRTGSTDTQYF.

The chain recombines TRBV2 with TRBJ2-5, with D perhaps TRBD1 (6 bases). The V gene's germline CDR1 is SNHLY and CDR2 FYNNEI. This CDR3 has 14 amino acids. V was shortened by 9 bases and J by 1 base, with 15 bases between the two germline ends. The CDR3 region is CASVKDRSQETQYF. DNA for the CDR3: TGTGCCAGTGTAAAAGACAGGAGCCAAGAGACCCAGTACTTC. The full variable domain, with the rest looked up from reference TRBV2 and TRBJ2-5, is EPEVTQTPSHQVTQMGQEVILRCVPISNHLYFYWYRQILGQKVEFLVSFYNNEISEKSEIFDDQFSVERPDGSNFTLKIRSTKLEDSAMYFCASVKDRSQETQYFGPGTRLLVL.

This clone was detected a few times. The V and J genes are TRBV30 and TRBJ2-5; 7 nucleotides align to TRBD1. The length of the CDR3 is 15 residues. CDR1 and CDR2 from the germline V gene are GTSNPN and SVGIG (reference sequence). V lost 0 bases to trimming and J lost 0 bases; unmatched junction nucleotides: 4. For the CDR3, the DNA is TGTGCCTGGAGTGTGGGACAGAACTACCAAGAGACCCAGTACTTC. It translates to CAWSVGQNYQETQYF.

This clone was counted a few times. The chain recombines TRBV19 with TRBJ1-4; 12 bases align to TRBD1. Germline lookup yields CDR1 LNHDA and CDR2 SQIVND (reference sequence). The CDR3 has 23 residues. V was clipped by 6 bases and J by 7 bases; unmatched bases: 30. The chain's CDR3 is CASSDKPPGTVAGTGGTSEKLFF. CDR3 in DNA: TGTGCCAGTAGCGATAAACCGCCAGGAACAGTGGCGGGGACAGGGGGCACGAGTGAAAAACTGTTTTTT.

CDR3 DNA sequence: TGTGCCAGTAGTGGTAGTTCCTACAATGAGCAGTTCTTC. Amino acids: CASSGSSYNEQFF. The chain is built from TRBV19 and TRBJ2-1; D gene unclear. In germline, CDR1 is LNHDA, CDR2 SQIVND (reference sequence). The V end was cut by 5 bases, the J end by 1 base, with 6 bases between. The CDR3 length is 13 residues.

About this clone: One end of the junction does not line up with germline, which may come from a read error. The V call is TRBV3-1 (or the pseudogene TRBV3-2), the J call TRBJ2-5; the D gene is possibly TRBD2 (6 bases). Per germline, CDR1 LGHDT and CDR2 YNNKEL (reference sequence). The CDR3 is made up of 10 amino acids. The CDR3 DNA follows: TGTGCCAGCAGCCAGACTAGATGGAACTTC. This translates into CASSQTRWNF.

The J gene is TRBJ2-5, the V gene TRBV3-1 (or the pseudogene TRBV3-2); D ambiguous. The V end lost 4 bases, the J end lost 4 bases, and 7 bases lay between the germline ends. Germline loops: CDR1 LGHDT, CDR2 YNNKEL (reference sequence). The CDR3 is 12 amino acids. CDR3 amino acids: CASSRHRETQYF. CDR3 in DNA: TGTGCCAGCAGCCGCCACAGAGAGACCCAGTACTTC.

V and J are TRBV2 and TRBJ1-5; no clear D gene. The V gene lost 7 bases and the J gene lost 5 bases, with 15 bases spanning the gap. Germline lookup yields CDR1 SNHLY and CDR2 FYNNEI. There are 14 residues in the CDR3. CDR3 residues: CASNGGREHQPQHF. In nucleotides, the CDR3 is TGTGCCAGCAACGGTGGTAGGGAGCATCAGCCCCAGCATTTT. The variable domain in full, completed from reference TRBV2 and TRBJ1-5, reads EPEVTQTPSHQVTQMGQEVILRCVPISNHLYFYWYRQILGQKVEFLVSFYNNEISEKSEIFDDQFSVERPDGSNFTLKIRSTKLEDSAMYFCASNGGREHQPQHFGDGTRLSIL.

The V call is TRBV19, the J call TRBJ1-6; 9 nucleotides align to TRBD1. The CDR3 has 15 amino acids. J was trimmed by 6 bases and V by 8 bases; bases with no gene match: 8. From germline, CDR1 is LNHDA and CDR2 SQIVND (reference sequence). Here the CDR3 reads CASSTWGQGNSPLHF. CDR3 bases: TGTGCCAGTTCCACCTGGGGACAGGGTAATTCACCCCTCCACTTT. Based on the CDR3 plus reference TRBV19 and TRBJ1-6, the full variable domain is DGGITQSPKYLFRKEGQNVTLSCEQNLNHDAMYWYRQDPGQGLRLIYYSQIVNDFQKGDIAEGYSVSREKKESFPLTVTSAQKNPTAFYLCASSTWGQGNSPLHFGNGTRLTVT.

The rearrangement joins TRBV5-8 to TRBJ1-4; D might be TRBD1 (5 bases). Germline V gene data show CDR1 as SGHTS and CDR2 as YDEGEE. V gave up 3 bases and J gave up 0 bases, with 12 bases separating them. This CDR3 region has 16 residues. The CDR3 loop reads CASSYRTTATNEKLFF. CDR3 nucleotides: TGTGCCAGCAGCTACAGGACGACTGCAACTAATGAAAAACTGTTTTTT.

There are a few counts of this clone. This chain joins TRBV6-2 or TRBV6-3 and TRBJ1-1; 10 nucleotides match TRBD1. The CDR3 loop spans 16 amino acids. Germline CDR1 is MNHEY and CDR2 is SVGEGT. Trimming cost V 4 bases and J 4 bases; bases outside gene matches: 9. This chain's CDR3 is CASSSSTGTGATEAFF. Written as DNA, the CDR3 is TGTGCCAGCAGTTCATCAACCGGGACAGGGGCCACTGAAGCTTTCTTT.

Here the CDR3 reads CASSRGGLETQYF. The CDR3 DNA follows: TGCGCCAGCAGCAGGGGGGGCCTTGAGACCCAGTACTTC. This chain links TRBV5-1 with TRBJ2-5; weak D call: TRBD2 (7 bases). The CDR3 covers 13 residues. Germline assignment: CDR1 SGHRS and CDR2 YFSETQ. The germline V and J ends were trimmed by 4 bases and 5 bases, with 12 bases remaining between them.

This chain uses TRBV2 with TRBJ1-1; D is perhaps TRBD1 (5 bases). CDR3 length: 13 residues. V was shortened by 6 bases and J by 3 bases, with 11 bases between the two germline ends. In germline, CDR1 is SNHLY, CDR2 FYNNEI. CDR3 sequence: CASSAGRDTEAFF. The CDR3 region has the DNA TGTGCCAGCAGCGCAGGGAGGGACACTGAAGCTTTCTTT.

The CDR3: CAISDVAAEAFF. The CDR3 nucleotides are TGTGCCATCAGTGATGTAGCCGCTGAAGCTTTCTTT. The chain joins TRBV10-3 to TRBJ1-1; no reliable D call. V lost 3 bases to trimming and J lost 6 bases, with 8 bases between them. This CDR3 is built from 12 residues. Per germline, CDR1 ENHRY and CDR2 SYGVKD.

The V gene is TRBV7-3, the J gene TRBJ2-1; weak D call: TRBD2 (8 bases). V was cut by 4 bases and J by 6 bases, with 16 bases left in between. The CDR3 length is 15 residues. Germline loops: CDR1 SGHTA, CDR2 FQGTGA. The CDR3 sequence: CASSSRQGLVNEQFF. CDR3 coding DNA: TGTGCCAGCAGCTCTAGACAGGGACTAGTCAATGAGCAGTTCTTC.

This clone was seen only once. Written as DNA, the CDR3 is TGCGCCAGCAGCTTCGGGGAAAATCAGCCCCAGCATTTT. Its translation: CASSFGENQPQHF. The genes are TRBV5-1 and TRBJ1-5; D ambiguous. Trimming cost V 2 bases and J 4 bases, with 7 bases left between them. CDR1 and CDR2 (germline): SGHRS, YFSETQ. This CDR3 has 13 residues.